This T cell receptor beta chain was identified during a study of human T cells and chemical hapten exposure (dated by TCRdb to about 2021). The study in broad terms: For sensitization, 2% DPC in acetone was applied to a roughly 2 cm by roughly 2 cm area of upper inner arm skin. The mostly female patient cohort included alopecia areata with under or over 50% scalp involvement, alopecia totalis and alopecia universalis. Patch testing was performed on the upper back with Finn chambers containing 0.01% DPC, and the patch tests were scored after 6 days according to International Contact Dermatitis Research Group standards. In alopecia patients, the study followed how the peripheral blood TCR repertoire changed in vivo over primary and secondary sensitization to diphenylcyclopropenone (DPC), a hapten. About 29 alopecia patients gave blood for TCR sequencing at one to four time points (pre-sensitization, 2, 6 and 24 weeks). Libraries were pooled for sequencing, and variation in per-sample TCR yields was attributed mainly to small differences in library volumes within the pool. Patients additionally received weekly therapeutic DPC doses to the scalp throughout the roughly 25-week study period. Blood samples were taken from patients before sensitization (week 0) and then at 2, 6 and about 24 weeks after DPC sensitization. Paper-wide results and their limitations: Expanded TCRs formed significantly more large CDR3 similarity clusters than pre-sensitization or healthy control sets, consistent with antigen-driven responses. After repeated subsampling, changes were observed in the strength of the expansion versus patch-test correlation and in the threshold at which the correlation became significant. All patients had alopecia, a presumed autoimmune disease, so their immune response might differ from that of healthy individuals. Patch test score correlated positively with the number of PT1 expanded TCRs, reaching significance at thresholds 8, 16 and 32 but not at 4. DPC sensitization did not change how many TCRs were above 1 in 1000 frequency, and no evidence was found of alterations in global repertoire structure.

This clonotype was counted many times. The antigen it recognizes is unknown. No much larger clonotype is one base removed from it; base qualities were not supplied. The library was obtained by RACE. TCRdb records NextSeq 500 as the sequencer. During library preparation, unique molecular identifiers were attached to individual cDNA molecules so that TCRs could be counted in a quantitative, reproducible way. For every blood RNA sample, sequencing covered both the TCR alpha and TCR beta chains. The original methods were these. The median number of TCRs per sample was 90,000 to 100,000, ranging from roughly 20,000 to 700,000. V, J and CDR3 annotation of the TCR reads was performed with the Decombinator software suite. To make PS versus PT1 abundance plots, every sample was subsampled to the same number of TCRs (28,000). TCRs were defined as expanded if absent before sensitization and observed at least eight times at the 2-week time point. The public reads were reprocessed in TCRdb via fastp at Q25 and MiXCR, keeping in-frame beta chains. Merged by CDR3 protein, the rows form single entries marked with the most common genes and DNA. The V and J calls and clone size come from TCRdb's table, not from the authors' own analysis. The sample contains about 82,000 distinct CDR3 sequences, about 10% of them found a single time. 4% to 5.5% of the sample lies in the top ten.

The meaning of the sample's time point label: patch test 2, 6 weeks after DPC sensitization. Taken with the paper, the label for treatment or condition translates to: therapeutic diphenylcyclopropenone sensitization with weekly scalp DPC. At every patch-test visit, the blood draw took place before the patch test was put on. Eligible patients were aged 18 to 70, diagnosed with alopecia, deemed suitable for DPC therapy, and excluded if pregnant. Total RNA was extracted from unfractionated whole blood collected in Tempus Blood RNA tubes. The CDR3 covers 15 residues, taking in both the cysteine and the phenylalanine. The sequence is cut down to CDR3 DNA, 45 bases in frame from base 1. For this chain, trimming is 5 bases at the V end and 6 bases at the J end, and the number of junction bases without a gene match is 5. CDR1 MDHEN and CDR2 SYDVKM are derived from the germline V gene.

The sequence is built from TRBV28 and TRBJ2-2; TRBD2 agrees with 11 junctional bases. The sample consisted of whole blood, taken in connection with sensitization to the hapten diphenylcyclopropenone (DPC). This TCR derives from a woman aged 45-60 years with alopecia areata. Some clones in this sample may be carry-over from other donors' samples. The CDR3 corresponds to CASSRLAGGPGELFF. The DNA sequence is TGTGCCAGCAGTCGTCTAGCGGGAGGTCCCGGGGAGCTGTTTTTT.